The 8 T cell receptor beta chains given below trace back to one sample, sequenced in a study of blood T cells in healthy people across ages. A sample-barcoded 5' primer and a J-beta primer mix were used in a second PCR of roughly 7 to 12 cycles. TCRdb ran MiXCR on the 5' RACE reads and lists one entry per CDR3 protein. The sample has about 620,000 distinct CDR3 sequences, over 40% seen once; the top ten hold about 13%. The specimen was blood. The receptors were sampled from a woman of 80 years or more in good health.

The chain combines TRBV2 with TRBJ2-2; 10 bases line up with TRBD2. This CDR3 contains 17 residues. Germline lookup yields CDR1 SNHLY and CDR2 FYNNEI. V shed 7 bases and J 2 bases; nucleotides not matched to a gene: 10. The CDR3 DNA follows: TGTGCCAGCAACCCTAGCGGGGGCCCGACTAACACCGGGGAGCTGTTTTTT. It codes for CASNPSGGPTNTGELFF.

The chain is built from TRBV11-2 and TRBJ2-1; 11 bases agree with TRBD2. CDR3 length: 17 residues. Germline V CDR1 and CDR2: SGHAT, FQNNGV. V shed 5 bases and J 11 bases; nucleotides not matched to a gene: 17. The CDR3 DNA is TGTGCCAGCAGCCTAATGGTACTAGCGGGAGATTTAGATAAGCAGTTCTTC. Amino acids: CASSLMVLAGDLDKQFF.

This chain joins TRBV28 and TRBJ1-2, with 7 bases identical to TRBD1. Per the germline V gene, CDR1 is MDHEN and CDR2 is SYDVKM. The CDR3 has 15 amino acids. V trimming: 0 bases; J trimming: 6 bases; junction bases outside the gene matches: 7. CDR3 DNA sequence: TGTGCCAGCAGTTTATGGGCCAGGCAGGGGGATGGCTACACCTTC. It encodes CASSLWARQGDGYTF.

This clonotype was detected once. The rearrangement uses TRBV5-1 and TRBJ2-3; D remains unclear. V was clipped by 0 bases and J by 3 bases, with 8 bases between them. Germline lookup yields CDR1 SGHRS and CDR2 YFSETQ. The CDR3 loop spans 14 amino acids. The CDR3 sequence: CASSLGMATDTQYF. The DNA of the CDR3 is TGCGCCAGCAGCTTGGGGATGGCGACAGATACGCAGTATTTT.

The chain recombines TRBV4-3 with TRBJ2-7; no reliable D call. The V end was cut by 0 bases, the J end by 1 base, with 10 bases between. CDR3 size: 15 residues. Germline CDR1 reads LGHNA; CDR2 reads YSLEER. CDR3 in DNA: TGCGCCAGCAGCCAAGAAGGGCAGGTTTCCTACGAGCAGTACTTC. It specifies CASSQEGQVSYEQYF.

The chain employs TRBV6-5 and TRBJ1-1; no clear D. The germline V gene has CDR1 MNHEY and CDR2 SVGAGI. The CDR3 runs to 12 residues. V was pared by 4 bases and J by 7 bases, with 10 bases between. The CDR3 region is CASSSPALEAFF. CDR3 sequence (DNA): TGTGCCAGCAGTTCCCCAGCTCTTGAAGCTTTCTTT.

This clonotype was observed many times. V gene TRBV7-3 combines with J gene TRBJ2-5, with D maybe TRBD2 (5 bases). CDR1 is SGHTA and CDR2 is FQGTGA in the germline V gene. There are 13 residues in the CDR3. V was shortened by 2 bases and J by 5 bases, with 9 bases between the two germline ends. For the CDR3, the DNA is TGTGCCAGCAGCTTATATCCGGGGGAGACCCAGTACTTC. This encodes CASSLYPGETQYF.

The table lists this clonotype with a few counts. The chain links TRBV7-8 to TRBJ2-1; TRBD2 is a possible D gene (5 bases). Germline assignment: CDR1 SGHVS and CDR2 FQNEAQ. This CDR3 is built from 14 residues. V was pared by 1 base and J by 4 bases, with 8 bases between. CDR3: CASSLGERYNEQFF. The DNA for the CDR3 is TGTGCCAGCAGCTTAGGCGAGCGGTACAATGAGCAGTTCTTC.